This TCR beta chain emerged from a study of blood T cell repertoires in COVID-19. Trimming left V 0 bases short and J 4 bases short, with 7 bases between. CDR3 size: 13 residues. Looked up from germline, CDR1 is SGDLS and CDR2 is YYNGEE. Sequenced by immunoSEQ multiplex PCR; TCRdb stores in-frame clones only, minus some. The table has about 140,000 clones, approximately 90% seen once; the top ten hold approximately 10%. Sequencing input: peripheral blood. The TCR originated in a woman older than 75 with acute or convalescent COVID-19. This chain links TRBV9 with TRBJ2-5; D unclear. The CDR3 sequence is CASSVDGGETQYF. For the CDR3, the DNA is TGTGCCAGCAGCGTAGATGGCGGAGAGACCCAGTACTTC.